These 8 T cell receptor beta chains came from one sample sequenced in a study of blood T cell repertoires in COVID-19. Clones were read by immunoSEQ multiplex PCR, and TCRdb kept only the in-frame ones, dropping some. The table includes about 200,000 clones, more than 85% detected once. The sequenced sample was peripheral blood. The receptors originated from a man between 40 and 49 years old with acute or convalescent COVID-19.

The CDR3 DNA is TGTGCCAGTCGGACTAGCGGGGCTCAAGAGACCCAGTACTTC. Protein: CASRTSGAQETQYF. The chain carries TRBV7-8 and TRBJ2-5; 12 bases fit TRBD2. The V gene end was trimmed by 9 bases and the J gene end by 2 bases; junction bases not matched to a gene: 4. Germline-derived CDR1 and CDR2 are SGHVS and FQNEAQ. The CDR3 has 14 residues.

This clone has only a few counts. The rearrangement uses TRBV5-6 and TRBJ2-5, with D tentatively TRBD2 (6 bases). From germline, CDR1 is SGHDT and CDR2 YYEEEE. With 5 bases removed from V and 1 base from J, the gap between germline ends came to 15 bases. The CDR3 extends over 15 amino acids. The DNA of the CDR3 is TGTGCCAGCAGGGGGGGAAGGGTTTTCCAAGAGACCCAGTACTTC. Translation gives CASRGGRVFQETQYF.

The chain combines TRBV20-1 with TRBJ2-5; D unresolved. CDR3 length: 10 amino acids. Trimming stripped 3 bases from V and 4 bases from J, with 3 bases between. Germline assignment: CDR1 DFQATT and CDR2 SNEGSKA (reference sequence). The CDR3 DNA is TGCAGTGCTAGGGCAGAGACCCAGTACTTC. Translation gives CSARAETQYF.

V usage is TRBV28 and J usage is TRBJ1-2; no clear D. The V end was cut by 3 bases, the J end by 8 bases, with 16 bases between. Germline CDR1 is MDHEN and CDR2 is SYDVKM. This CDR3 comprises 14 residues. The CDR3 DNA sequence: TGTGCCAGCAGTTTCGGTTCGCGGGAATCAGGCTACACCTTC. This codes for CASSFGSRESGYTF.

The chain recombines TRBV9 with TRBJ2-1; 10 bases agree with TRBD1. The CDR3 extends over 18 amino acids. CDR1 is SGDLS and CDR2 is YYNGEE in the germline V gene. V was pared by 4 bases and J by 6 bases, with 16 bases of the junction left unmatched. This CDR3 is CASSLPRVGQGFTNEQFF. DNA of the CDR3: TGTGCCAGCAGCTTGCCACGGGTGGGACAGGGGTTTACCAATGAGCAGTTCTTC.

CDR3 residues: CASSFPPVQGAIEKLFF. CDR3 bases: TGTGCCAGCAGTTTTCCACCCGTACAGGGGGCGATTGAAAAACTGTTTTTT. V gene TRBV27 combines with J gene TRBJ1-4, with 9 bases lining up with TRBD1. Germline V CDR1 and CDR2: MNHEY, SMNVEV (reference sequence). J gave up 7 bases and V 3 bases, and 12 bases lay outside the gene matches. This CDR3 spans 17 amino acids.

J is TRBJ1-3 and V is TRBV2, with 8 bases identical to TRBD1. Germline V lookup: CDR1 SNHLY, CDR2 FYNNEI. V was pared by 5 bases and J by 0 bases, with 3 bases of the junction left unmatched. The CDR3 runs 15 residues. This CDR3 reads CASSFDRGSGNTIYF. The CDR3 DNA follows: TGTGCCAGCAGTTTCGACAGGGGCTCTGGAAACACCATATATTTT.

The rearrangement joins TRBV27 to TRBJ2-3; D is ambiguous. Trimming stripped 8 bases from V and 2 bases from J, with 17 bases between. The CDR3 is made up of 15 amino acids. The germline gives CDR1 MNHEY, CDR2 SMNVEV (reference sequence). CDR3 residues: CASRLHISSTDTQYF. In nucleotides, the CDR3 is TGTGCCAGCCGCCTTCACATAAGTTCCACAGATACGCAGTATTTT.